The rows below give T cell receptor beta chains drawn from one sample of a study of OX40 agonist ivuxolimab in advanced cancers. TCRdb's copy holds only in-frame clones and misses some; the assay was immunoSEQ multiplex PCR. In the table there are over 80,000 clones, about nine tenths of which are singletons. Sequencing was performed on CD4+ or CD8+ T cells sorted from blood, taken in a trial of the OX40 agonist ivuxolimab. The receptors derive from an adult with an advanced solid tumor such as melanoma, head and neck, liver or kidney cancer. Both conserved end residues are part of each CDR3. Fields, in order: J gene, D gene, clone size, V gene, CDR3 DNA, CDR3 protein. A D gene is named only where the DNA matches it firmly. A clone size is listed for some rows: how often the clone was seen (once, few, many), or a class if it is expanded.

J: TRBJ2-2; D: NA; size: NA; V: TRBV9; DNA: TGTGCCAGCAGCGTAGCTGAAAGAACCCTCACCGGGGAGCTGTTTTTT; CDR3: CASSVAERTLTGELFF
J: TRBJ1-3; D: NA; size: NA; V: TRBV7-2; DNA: TGTGCCAGCAGCCCGCGGAAGGGGCGAAACACCATATATTTT; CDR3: CASSPRKGRNTIYF
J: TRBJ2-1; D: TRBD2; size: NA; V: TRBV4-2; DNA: TGTGCCAGCAGCCAAGATTCCCGGGAGGGCCGGGTGCAGTTCTTC; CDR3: CASSQDSREGRVQFF
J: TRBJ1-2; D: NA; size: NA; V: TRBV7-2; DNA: TGTGCCAGCAGCCCGCTTCGGGGGGAGAGGACAGACTTCTATGGCTACACCTTC; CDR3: CASSPLRGERTDFYGYTF
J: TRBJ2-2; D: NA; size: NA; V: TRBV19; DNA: TGTGCCAGTAGTATAGGTGGGGCCGGGGAGCTGTTTTTT; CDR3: CASSIGGAGELFF
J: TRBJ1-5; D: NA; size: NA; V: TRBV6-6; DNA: TGTGCCAGCAGTTATGTACCCGCAGGGGACAATCAGCCCCAGCATTTT; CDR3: CASSYVPAGDNQPQHF
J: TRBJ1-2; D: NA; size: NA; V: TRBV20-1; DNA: TGCAGTGCTAGCGCAAATTCGGGCTACACCTTC; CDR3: CSASANSGYTF
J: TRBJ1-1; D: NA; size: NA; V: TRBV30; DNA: TGTGCCTGGAGTGTACGGGGACCTGAAGCTTTCTTT; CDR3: CAWSVRGPEAFF
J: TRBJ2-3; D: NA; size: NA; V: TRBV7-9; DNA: TGTGCCAGCAGCTTAGTTCAGGGGAGCACGCAGTATTTT; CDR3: CASSLVQGSTQYF
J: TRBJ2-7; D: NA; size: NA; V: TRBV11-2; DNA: TGTGCCAGCCGCCAGACTAGTAACGAGCAGTACTTC; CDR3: CASRQTSNEQYF
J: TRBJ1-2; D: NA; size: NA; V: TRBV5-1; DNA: TGCGCCAGCAGTTCTTCTGGAGGCTATGGCTACACCTTC; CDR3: CASSSSGGYGYTF
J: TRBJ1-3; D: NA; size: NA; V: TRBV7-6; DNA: TGTGCCAGCTCTGGAAACACCATATATTTT; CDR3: CASSGNTIYF
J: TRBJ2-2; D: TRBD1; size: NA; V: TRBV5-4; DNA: TGTGCCAGCAGCTCCGCAGGGGGCACCGGGGAGCTGTTTTTT; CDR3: CASSSAGGTGELFF
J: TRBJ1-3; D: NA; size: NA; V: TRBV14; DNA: TGTGCCAGCAGCCTCAAGATGTGGAGCTCTGGAAACACCATATATTTT; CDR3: CASSLKMWSSGNTIYF
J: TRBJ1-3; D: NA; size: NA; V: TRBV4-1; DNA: TGCGCCAGCAGCCAAGGGACACCAGGAAACACCATATATTTT; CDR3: CASSQGTPGNTIYF
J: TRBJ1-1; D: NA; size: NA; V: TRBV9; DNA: TGTGCCAGCAGCGTCCAGGGGATGGGGACTGAAGCTTTCTTT; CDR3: CASSVQGMGTEAFF
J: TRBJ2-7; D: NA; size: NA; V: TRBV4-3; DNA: TGCGCCAGCAGCCAAGACTTAGGACTGATCTCGCGCGAGCAGTACTTC; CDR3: CASSQDLGLISREQYF
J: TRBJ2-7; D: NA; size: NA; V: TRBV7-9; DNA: TGTGCCAGCAGCTTAGGGGGGGGGCGCGATCGGGGCGAGCAGTACTTC; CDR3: CASSLGGGRDRGEQYF
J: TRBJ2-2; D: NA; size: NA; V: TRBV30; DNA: TGTGCCTGGAGCAGGTGGGCCGGGGAGCTGTTTTTT; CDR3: CAWSRWAGELFF
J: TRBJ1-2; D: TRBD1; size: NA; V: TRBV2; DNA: TGTGCCAGCACCACGTCAGGGGGCACGGCTGGCTACACCTTC; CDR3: CASTTSGGTAGYTF
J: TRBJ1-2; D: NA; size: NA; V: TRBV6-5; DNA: TGTGCCAGCAGTTACACGGGGACGGCATTAAACTATGGCTACACCTTC; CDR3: CASSYTGTALNYGYTF
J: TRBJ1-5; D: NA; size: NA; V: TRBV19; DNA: TGTGCCAGTAGTACACAGGGCAATCAGCCCCAGCATTTT; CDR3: CASSTQGNQPQHF
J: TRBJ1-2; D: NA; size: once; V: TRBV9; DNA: TGTGCCAGCAGCGTTGACCTGCGGGACGGCTACACCTTC; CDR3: CASSVDLRDGYTF
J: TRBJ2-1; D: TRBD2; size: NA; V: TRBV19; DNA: TGTGCCAGTAGTCCTCAAGCGGGAGTTGATAATGAGCAGTTCTTC; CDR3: CASSPQAGVDNEQFF
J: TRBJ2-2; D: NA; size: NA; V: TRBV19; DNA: TGTGCCAGTAGAAGGCGGGACTCGAACACCGGGGAGCTGTTTTTT; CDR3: CASRRRDSNTGELFF
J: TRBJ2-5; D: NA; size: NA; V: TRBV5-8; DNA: TGTGCCAGCAGCTTGTCTAGGACCCAGTACTTC; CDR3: CASSLSRTQYF
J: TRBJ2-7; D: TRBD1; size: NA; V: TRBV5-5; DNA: TGTGCCAGCAGCCGACAGGGGGTAGCGAAGGAGTACTTC; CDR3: CASSRQGVAKEYF
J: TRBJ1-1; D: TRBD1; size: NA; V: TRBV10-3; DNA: TGTGCCATCAAAACGGCGACAGGGGAAAATTACAGAGCTTTCTTT; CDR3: CAIKTATGENYRAFF
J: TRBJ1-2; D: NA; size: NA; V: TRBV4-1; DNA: TGCGCCAGCAGCCAATGGGCGAGATCCTATGGCTACACCTTC; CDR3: CASSQWARSYGYTF
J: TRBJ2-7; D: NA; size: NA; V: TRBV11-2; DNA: TGTGCCAGCAGCTCCCGTCTTACAGGGACGGTCTACGAGCAGTACTTC; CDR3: CASSSRLTGTVYEQYF
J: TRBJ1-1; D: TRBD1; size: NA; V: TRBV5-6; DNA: TGTGCCAGCAGCTATACAGGGGGCGCTGGCACTGAAGCTTTCTTT; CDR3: CASSYTGGAGTEAFF
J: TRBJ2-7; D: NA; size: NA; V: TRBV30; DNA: TGTGCCTGGAAACGTAGCAGGCCCCAGACGAAGCAGTACTTC; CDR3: CAWKRSRPQTKQYF
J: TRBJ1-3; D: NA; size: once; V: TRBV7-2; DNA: TGTGCCAGCAGCTCCGACACTCTAGGAAACACCATATATTTT; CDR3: CASSSDTLGNTIYF
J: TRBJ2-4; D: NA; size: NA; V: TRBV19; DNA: TGTGCCAGTACAGACGGCCCAAATAACATTCAGTACTTC; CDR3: CASTDGPNNIQYF
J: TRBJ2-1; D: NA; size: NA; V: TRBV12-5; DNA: TGTGCTAGTGGTTTAAGCGGGCAGGGGTTCCATGAGCAGTTCTTC; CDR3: CASGLSGQGFHEQFF
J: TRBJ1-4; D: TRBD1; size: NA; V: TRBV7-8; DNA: TGTGCCAGCAGCCCTTATAGGTTTAGGACAGGGGTCCCTAATGAAAAACTGTTTTTT; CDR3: CASSPYRFRTGVPNEKLFF
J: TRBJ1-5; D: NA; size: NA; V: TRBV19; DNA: TGTGCCAGTAGCCTGGTTCTCATACGGGCCAATCAGCCCCAGCATTTT; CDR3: CASSLVLIRANQPQHF
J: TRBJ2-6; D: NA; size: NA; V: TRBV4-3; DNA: TGCGCCAGCAGCCAAGATACCGCTCCTGGGGGGGCCAACGTCCTGACTTTC; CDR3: CASSQDTAPGGANVLTF